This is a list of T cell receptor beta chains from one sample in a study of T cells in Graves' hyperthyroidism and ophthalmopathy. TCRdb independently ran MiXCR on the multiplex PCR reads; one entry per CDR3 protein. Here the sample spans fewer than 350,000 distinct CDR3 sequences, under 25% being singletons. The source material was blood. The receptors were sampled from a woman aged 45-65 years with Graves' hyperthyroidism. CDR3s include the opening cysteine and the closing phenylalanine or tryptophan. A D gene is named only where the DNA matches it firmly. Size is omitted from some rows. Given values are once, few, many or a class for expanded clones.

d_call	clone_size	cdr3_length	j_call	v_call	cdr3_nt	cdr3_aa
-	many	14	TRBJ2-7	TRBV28	TGTGCCACGCAATTGCGAGGAGGGGGCTACGAGCAGTACTTC	CATQLRGGGYEQYF
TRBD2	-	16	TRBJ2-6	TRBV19	TGTGCCAGTAGGGACGGGGGGGGGTCTGGGGCCAACGTCCTGACTTTC	CASRDGGGSGANVLTF
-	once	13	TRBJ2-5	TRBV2	TGTGCCAGCAGTTACTCGACCGAAGAGACCCAGTACTTC	CASSYSTEETQYF
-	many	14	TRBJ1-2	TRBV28	TGTGCCAGCAGTGTTCCGTTGGGGGCCTATGGCTACACCTTC	CASSVPLGAYGYTF
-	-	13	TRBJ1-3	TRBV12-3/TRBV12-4	TGTGCCAGCAGTTTTGGGGGGGTAAACACCATATATTTT	CASSFGGVNTIYF
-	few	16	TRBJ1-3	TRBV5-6	TGTGCCAGCAGCTACCGGAGGCGGAACTCTGGAAACACCATATATTTT	CASSYRRRNSGNTIYF
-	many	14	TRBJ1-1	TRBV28	TGTGCCAGCAGTTTTTCGAGCAGGAGGACTGAAGCTTTCTTT	CASSFSSRRTEAFF
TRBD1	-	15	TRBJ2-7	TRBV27	TGTGCCAGCAGTACCCGGACAGGGATGCCCTACGAGCAGTACTTC	CASSTRTGMPYEQYF
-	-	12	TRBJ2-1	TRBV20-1	TGCAGTACGGGACCAACGACCAATGAGCAGTTCTTC	CSTGPTTNEQFF
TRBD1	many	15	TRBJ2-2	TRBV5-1	TGCGCCAGCAGCCCTGGGACAGGGGGAACCGGGGAGCTGTTTTTT	CASSPGTGGTGELFF